Each of the 22 T cell receptor beta chains below was sequenced from the same sample in a study of read filtering for tumor transcriptome and immune sequencing. From approximately 400 ng of RNA, a library with molecular barcoded alpha/delta and beta/gamma adaptors was made. TCRdb re-analysed the reads in MiXCR, keeping a single row per CDR3 protein. The sample consists of more than 35,000 distinct CDR3 sequences, roughly 13% of them appearing once. Sequenced material: a population of CD138-negative cells sorted from bone marrow. The receptors were gathered from a donor at least 40 years old with multiple myeloma.

Turning to this clonotype: A read error may be the cause here, since a much bigger clone is one base away. This chain uses TRBV6-1 with TRBJ1-5; D remains unclear. Germline CDR1 MNHNS, CDR2 SASEGT. CDR3 length equals 13 residues. V lost 6 bases, J lost 9 bases, and 15 bases lay in between. The CDR3 DNA reads TGTGCCAGCAGGAGTCAGCTTGATCGGCCCCAGCATTTT. Its protein is CASRSQLDRPQHF.

This clonotype was observed a few times. CDR3 residues: CASSIVARVALRTGELFF. CDR3 DNA sequence: TGTGCCAGTAGTATTGTGGCCAGGGTAGCACTCCGCACCGGGGAGCTGTTTTTT. The V gene is TRBV19, the J gene TRBJ2-2; D is perhaps TRBD1 (5 bases). The CDR3 consists of 18 residues. V dropped 3 bases and J dropped 4 bases, with 21 bases sitting between them. The germline V gene has CDR1 LNHDA and CDR2 SQIVND (reference sequence). Full variable domain (rest looked up from reference TRBV19 and TRBJ2-2): DGGITQSPKYLFRKEGQNVTLSCEQNLNHDAMYWYRQDPGQGLRLIYYSQIVNDFQKGDIAEGYSVSREKKESFPLTVTSAQKNPTAFYLCASSIVARVALRTGELFFGEGSRLTVL.

The V gene is TRBV7-8, the J gene TRBJ2-1; 8 positions agree with TRBD1. The CDR3 loop spans 16 amino acids. Losses at the gene ends were 4 bases for V and 5 bases for J; bases not matched to a gene: 10. From germline, CDR1 is SGHVS and CDR2 FQNEAQ. The CDR3 sequence is CASSSKWRQGNNEQFF. The DNA for the CDR3 is TGTGCCAGCAGCTCTAAATGGCGACAGGGGAACAATGAGCAGTTCTTC.

Many counts were recorded for this clonotype. The V call is TRBV6-2 or TRBV6-3, the J call TRBJ2-6; D possibly matches TRBD1 or TRBD2 (5 bases each). The V gene lost 0 bases and the J gene lost 2 bases, with 17 bases spanning the gap. Germline V gene sequence: CDR1 MNHEY, CDR2 SVGEGT. The CDR3 runs to 19 residues. The CDR3 DNA follows: TGTGCCAGCAGTTACTCAACTACGGGACGCCGGCCTGGGGCCAACGTCCTGACTTTC. It yields the protein CASSYSTTGRRPGANVLTF.

Remarks on this clonotype: A much larger clone lies one base from this, so it may be a read error. The chain carries TRBV28 and TRBJ2-2, with D tentatively TRBD2 (5 bases). The V and J ends lost 5 bases and 7 bases respectively, with 8 bases between them. The CDR3 has 12 residues. Germline V gives CDR1 MDHEN, CDR2 SYDVKM. The CDR3 sequence is CASSGRVGELFF. DNA for the CDR3: TGTGCCAGCAGTGGGAGAGTCGGGGAGCTGTTTTTT.

As concerns this clonotype: Given a much more abundant clone one base away, this may be a read error. The chain employs TRBV7-2 and TRBJ1-1, with D possibly TRBD1 on 5 matching bases. The V end was cut by 8 bases, the J end by 1 base, with 14 bases between. CDR1 is SGHTA and CDR2 is FQGNSA in the germline V gene. The CDR3 is 14 amino acids. CDR3 bases: TGTGCCAGCCGGGTCAGGGCGGGGAACACTGAAGCTTTCTTT. This sequence encodes CASRVRAGNTEAFF.

This clonotype was seen many times. The CDR3 region is CASSPPTLGQPQHF. CDR3 bases: TGTGCCAGTAGTCCTCCAACGCTGGGACAGCCCCAGCATTTT. V is TRBV19 and J is TRBJ1-5; unclear D gene. CDR3 length: 14 amino acids. Germline CDR1 is LNHDA and CDR2 is SQIVND (reference sequence). With 5 bases removed from V and 7 bases from J, the gap between germline ends came to 15 bases.

This clonotype was seen repeatedly, ten times or more. Compared with germline, one end of the junction differs, possibly owing to a read error. The chain joins TRBV6-1 to TRBJ2-2, with D perhaps matching TRBD1 (6 bases). This CDR3 comprises 14 residues. The germline V gene encodes CDR1 MNHNS and CDR2 SASEGT. CDR3 in amino acids: CASRERTVTVELFF. In DNA form, the CDR3 reads TGTGCCAGCAGGGAAAGGACAGTTACCGTGGAGCTGTTTTTT.

This clonotype came up many times. The rearrangement links TRBV20-1 to TRBJ2-7; 7 nucleotides match TRBD1. Germline CDR1 reads DFQATT; CDR2 reads SNEGSKA (reference sequence). The CDR3 covers 18 residues. The ends lost 5 bases at V and 3 bases at J; junction bases unmatched: 22. The CDR3 DNA follows: TGCAGTGCTTCAACACAGGGGACGGCGTTCCAGACAAACTACGAGCAGTACTTC. Its protein is CSASTQGTAFQTNYEQYF.

This clonotype showed up just a few times. The CDR3 loop is CSALRQLPFYEQYF. The CDR3, as DNA: TGCAGTGCGCTTAGACAGCTCCCCTTCTACGAGCAGTACTTC. The chain couples TRBV20-1 to TRBJ2-7; D possibly corresponds to TRBD1 (5 bases). The CDR3 consists of 14 residues. Per the germline V gene, CDR1 is DFQATT and CDR2 is SNEGSKA (reference sequence). V dropped 6 bases and J dropped 3 bases, with 18 bases sitting between them.

Concerning this clonotype itself: A read error may explain this, as a much larger clone is one base away. A read error is likely, as this CDR3 ends without the conserved phenylalanine or tryptophan. No DNA is shown, since the ends of the CDR3 on it are uncertain; the CDR3 is the one TCRdb lists. The rearrangement links TRBV7-3 to TRBJ2-7; the table names TRBD1, a call not compared with the DNA. CDR1 and CDR2 (germline): SGHTA, FQGTGA. Including both end residues, the CDR3 is 12 amino acids long. The CDR3 is CASGYERSRRYL.

In its sample, this clonotype was seen many times. The chain combines TRBV27 with TRBJ1-5; D gene uncertain. Germline CDR1 MNHEY, CDR2 SMNVEV (reference sequence). Trimming removed 0 bases from V and 7 bases from J, with 7 bases in between. The CDR3 has 13 amino acids. CDR3: CASSLSGVQPQHF. The DNA for the CDR3 is TGTGCCAGCAGTTTATCTGGGGTACAGCCCCAGCATTTT.

The V gene is TRBV20-1, the J gene TRBJ2-7, with D tentatively TRBD1 (5 bases). The CDR3 is 17 residues long. Germline CDR1 and CDR2: DFQATT and SNEGSKA (reference sequence). Trimming left V 1 base short and J 4 bases short, with 23 bases between. The CDR3 sequence is CSARGVDGRGASYEQYF. As DNA, the CDR3 is TGCAGTGCTAGAGGGGTAGATGGAAGGGGCGCGTCGTACGAGCAGTACTTC.

This clonotype came up many times. The V gene is TRBV20-1, the J gene TRBJ2-7, with D possibly TRBD1 on 6 matching bases. The germline V and J ends were trimmed by 3 bases and 3 bases, with 21 bases remaining between them. From germline, CDR1 is DFQATT and CDR2 SNEGSKA (reference sequence). There are 16 residues in the CDR3. CDR3 DNA sequence: TGCAGTGCTAGGCCTGGCCAGGGGTGGGATTTCTACGAGCAGTACTTC. Translating gives CSARPGQGWDFYEQYF.

Note on this clonotype: A far larger clone is a single base away, which makes a read error likely. The chain carries TRBV7-8 and TRBJ1-1; D is undetermined. This CDR3 region has 13 residues. The germline V gene encodes CDR1 SGHVS and CDR2 FQNEAQ. CDR3: CANSASLNTEAFF. The CDR3 region has the DNA TGTGCCAACAGCGCCTCCTTGAACACTGAAGCTTTCTTT.

V gene TRBV24-1 combines with J gene TRBJ2-1; D not resolved. The V gene lost 5 bases and the J gene lost 3 bases, with 7 bases spanning the gap. The CDR3 spans 13 residues. Germline CDR1 is KGHDR and CDR2 is SFDVKD. CDR3: CATSAAYYNEQFF. CDR3 coding DNA: TGTGCCACCAGTGCGGCTTACTACAATGAGCAGTTCTTC.

Details on this clonotype: A much more abundant neighbour one base away suggests this may be a read error. The chain uses TRBV10-3 and TRBJ2-5; D possibly corresponds to TRBD2 (5 bases). The CDR3 length is 11 residues. Germline loops: CDR1 ENHRY, CDR2 SYGVKD. CDR3 amino acids: CAISDGEIQYF. In DNA form, the CDR3 reads TGTGCCATCAGTGACGGGGAGATCCAGTACTTC.

This clonotype was seen a handful of times. The V and J genes are TRBV14 and TRBJ1-5; weak D call: TRBD1 (5 bases). CDR1 and CDR2 from the germline V gene are SGHDN and FVKESK. V was shortened by 4 bases and J by 5 bases, with 9 bases between the two germline ends. The CDR3 consists of 13 residues. The CDR3 protein is CASSRDSHQPQHF. Written as DNA, the CDR3 is TGTGCCAGCAGCCGAGACAGCCATCAGCCCCAGCATTTT.

The table lists this clonotype with many counts. The rearrangement joins TRBV20-1 to TRBJ2-1; D unclear. The germline V gene encodes CDR1 DFQATT and CDR2 SNEGSKA (reference sequence). The CDR3 sequence is 15 residues long. Deletions cut 5 bases from V and 0 bases from J, with 14 bases between. CDR3 region: CSAPDAYPSYNEQFF. CDR3 nucleotide sequence: TGCAGTGCTCCCGACGCTTACCCCTCCTACAATGAGCAGTTCTTC.

This clonotype was picked up many times. The chain recombines TRBV6-1 with TRBJ2-1; possibly TRBD2 for D (5 bases). This CDR3 is 12 amino acids long. Trimming shortened V by 7 bases and J by 16 bases, and 20 bases separated the two germline ends. The germline V gene has CDR1 MNHNS and CDR2 SASEGT. The CDR3 nucleotides read TGTGCCAGCACCGAGACGGCTAGCTTATTCTTCTTC. As protein: CASTETASLFFF.

This clonotype turned up a few times. The genes are TRBV6-2 or TRBV6-3 and TRBJ1-1, with TRBD1 identical over 7 bases. Losses at the gene ends were 6 bases for V and 5 bases for J; bases not matched to a gene: 6. Germline V CDR1 and CDR2: MNHEY, SVGEGT. The CDR3 runs 13 residues. The CDR3 loop is CASRGQTVTEAFF. DNA for the CDR3: TGTGCCAGCAGGGGACAGACAGTGACTGAAGCTTTCTTT.

This clonotype came up many times. The CDR3 coding sequence is TGTGCCACCAGCAGAGAAAAGGGGCAGAACACTGAAGCTTTCTTT. Its protein is CATSREKGQNTEAFF. V is TRBV15 and J is TRBJ1-1, with a weak D call TRBD1 (5 bases). The germline V gene encodes CDR1 LNHNV and CDR2 YYDKDF (reference sequence). V was pared by 0 bases and J by 1 base, with 9 bases between. The CDR3 is made up of 15 amino acids.